The clone carrying this T cell receptor beta chain is a singleton in its sample. The antigen remains undetermined. The data originate from a study of OX40 agonist ivuxolimab in advanced cancers. General observations from the study: Fewer expanded clones were found on average in CD4+ than in CD8+ T cells.

V lost 0 bases, J lost 2 bases, and 7 bases lay in between. The CDR3 has 14 residues. The V gene's germline CDR1 is SGHRS and CDR2 YFSETQ. The repertoire was sequenced with immunoSEQ multiplex PCR; TCRdb's copy has only in-frame clones and lacks some. The repertoire includes about 77,000 clones, around 82% of them detected once, and approximately 0.8% sits in the top ten. This chain uses TRBV5-1 with TRBJ2-3, with D unclear. The origin of this receptor is an adult with an advanced solid tumor such as melanoma, head and neck, liver or kidney cancer. The sample consisted of CD4+ or CD8+ T cells sorted from blood, taken in a trial of the OX40 agonist ivuxolimab. CDR3 region: CASSLEGHTDTQYF. The CDR3 coding sequence is TGCGCCAGCAGCTTGGAGGGCCACACAGATACGCAGTATTTT.